This record covers a single T cell receptor (beta chain). Its antigen is unidentified. TCRdb derives one entry per CDR3 protein from the 5' RACE reads, leaving out DNA. The sample table sets out 150,000 to 200,000 distinct CDR3 sequences. The data were taken from a study of monozygotic twins with inflammatory bowel disease. Findings of the study overall: Compared with healthy twins, IBD patients shared fewer clonotypes with others, especially with disease activity. Researchers were unable to tell different T cell subtypes apart. IBD patients showed reduced TCRbeta diversity (inverse Simpson) versus healthy co-twins.

This CDR3 comprises 17 residues. CDR1 is SGDLS and CDR2 is YYNGEE in the germline V gene. The chain carries TRBV9 and TRBJ2-5; the D call of TRBD2 rests on TCRdb alone, since no DNA is present to check it. The specimen sequenced was blood. This sequence was found in a human donor with ulcerative colitis or Crohn's disease, or a healthy co-twin of an affected twin (not recorded which). CDR3 residues: CASSVEGIAGLGETQYF.